This is a list of T cell receptor beta chains from one sample in a study of T cell changes during pregnancy in multiple sclerosis. Method: immunoSEQ multiplex PCR; TCRdb's copy keeps in-frame clones and lacks some. The data contain tens of thousands of clones, 91% of them singletons. The material was CD8+ T cells from peripheral blood mononuclear cells, obtained before pregnancy. These receptors came from a female donor with multiple sclerosis, enrolled in a pregnancy study. The CDR3 runs from the conserved cysteine through the conserved F or W. Clone size appears in some rows only: once, few, many, or a class for an expanded clone.

abundance	v_gene	CDR3aa
NA	TRBV6-6	CASSYHNVMAEAFF
NA	TRBV5-1	CASSPYAEDSWYGYTF
NA	TRBV5-1	CASSLGDRALYNEQFF
NA	TRBV9	CASSRNRGGAKDTEAFF
few	TRBV27	CASSLSKGFVLETQYF
NA	TRBV14	CASSHGPPGAYEQYF
once	TRBV30	CAWSVGGHSEQFF
NA	TRBV2	CASSEADLPGQSAETQYF
few	TRBV7-9	CASSLTDSHQPQHF
NA	TRBV6-5	CASSPGGEGDEQYF
NA	TRBV6-1	CASGAPDRVGEQYF
NA	TRBV5-4	CASSVGGSGNTIYF
NA	TRBV27	CASRGASGEQYF
few	TRBV27	CASSPFRSDSPLHF
NA	TRBV27	CASSGDMGDSPLHF
NA	TRBV4-2	CASSQDVGGEQYF
NA	TRBV7-2	CASSAVSYEQYF
NA	TRBV25-1	CASRLAGGVGETQYF
NA	TRBV19	CASSVDGDAPGETQYF
NA	TRBV2	CASSDPGIQYF
NA	TRBV11-2	CASSLSLHFFGYTF
NA	TRBV9	CASSPGGSEAFF
NA	TRBV10-3	CAISDDAGGIDYNEQFF
NA	TRBV2	CASSGTDSGNTIYF
NA	TRBV5-4	CASSPGQGLSTNYGYTF
NA	TRBV7-9	CASSLGVAGNYEQYF
NA	TRBV9	CASSVASRDYEQYF
NA	TRBV4-1	CASSQFGGAQETQYF
once	TRBV2	CASSEDRSSYEQYF